What follows describes a single TCR beta chain. Antigen: not known. It is likely a read error, because the conserved phenylalanine at the end of the CDR3 is missing. The source of the sample is a study of CD8 T cells in ankylosing spondylitis. Overall study results and limits: Disease-linked clones were found to be CD8+ and relatively rare in peripheral blood. Disease-linked clones reportedly concentrated significantly in matched ankylosing spondylitis synovial fluid. Some of these motif variants have turned up before, in reports on reactive arthritis synovial fluid and blood.

The trim removed 7 bases at V and 6 bases at J, leaving 16 bases unmatched. The CDR3 is made up of 16 amino acids. TCRdb redid the calling of the 5' RACE reads with MiXCR, one entry per CDR3 protein. Among 250,000 or so distinct CDR3 sequences listed, more than 20% were seen once. Sequenced: blood, either unsorted or a sorted T cell fraction (not recorded which). The TCR originated in a male donor with ankylosing spondylitis or in good health (not recorded which). This rearrangement joins TRBV12-3 or TRBV12-4 to TRBJ2-3, with 7 positions matching TRBD1. The CDR3 spells CASKPPGTVRSDTQYS. The CDR3 DNA sequence: TGTGCCAGCAAGCCGCCCGGGACAGTGAGGTCGGATACGCAGTATTCT.